The subject of this entry is one T cell receptor beta chain. The germline V gene has CDR1 SGHAT and CDR2 FQNNGV. Trimming shortened V by 5 bases and J by 0 bases, and 7 bases separated the two germline ends. The CDR3 has 13 amino acids. This entry belongs to a study of blood T cell repertoires in COVID-19. Background on the study: Samples came from the United States, Italy and Spain, spanning acute and convalescent COVID-19. Nucleic acid was either cDNA or gDNA, and it came from T cells, B-cell-depleted T cells, or PBMCs.

Per the original methods: Amplification from reference gene primers served as the basis for estimated nucleated cell counts. The table came from immunoSEQ multiplex PCR; TCRdb's copy has only in-frame clones and leaves some out. That table is the source of V, J and clone size, and D and trimming were worked out from the DNA. The sample shows some 150,000 clones, around three quarters of them seen only once. The sample was peripheral blood. The rearrangement links TRBV11-2 to TRBJ1-1, with D unclear. The sequence derives from a man older than 75 with acute or convalescent COVID-19. The CDR3 spells CASSQELNTEAFF. CDR3 bases: TGTGCCAGCAGCCAAGAGTTGAACACTGAAGCTTTCTTT.